This TCR beta chain stems from a study of cytomegalovirus exposure and HLA in healthy donors. Overall study results and limits: Some highly shared sequence variants likely arose as a pipeline artifact.

For this clone: Its antigen is not identified.

This CDR3 contains 13 residues. CDR1 and CDR2 from the germline V gene are SGHTA and FQGNSA. Between the trimmed V and J ends, which lost 5 bases and 6 bases, there was a span of 11 bases. With 60 Vbeta and 13 Jbeta primers, the PCR was carried out. TCRdb's copy holds only in-frame clones and misses some; the assay was immunoSEQ multiplex PCR. This repertoire shows roughly 200,000 clones, 78% found once; its top ten account for about 3.1%. The clonotype comes from a female donor in good health and CMV-seronegative. The rearrangement links TRBV7-2 to TRBJ2-1, with D possibly being TRBD1 (6 bases). The specimen sequenced was PBMCs. CDR3 region: CASSLDRRNEQFF. In DNA form, the CDR3 reads TGTGCCAGCAGCCTGGACAGACGCAATGAGCAGTTCTTC.